Following are 3 T cell receptor beta chains from one sample sequenced in a study of post-analysis software for immune sequencing data. Study-wide points: About 5 TRBV segments (TRBV5-6, TRBV5-1 and TRBV20-1 among them) occurred more frequently in patients than in controls.

These receptors' targets are unknown. cDNA libraries of TCR beta carried unique molecular identifiers. TCRdb analysed the PCR reads with MiXCR anew, one entry per CDR3 protein. The data show hundreds of thousands of distinct CDR3 sequences, 25% to 30% seen once. Sequencing was performed on blood. These receptors all stem from a girl between 10 and 17 years old with multiple sclerosis.

In this sample, this clonotype turned up a few times. The chain employs TRBV6-6 and TRBJ1-2; D gene ambiguous. Per germline, CDR1 MNHNY and CDR2 SVGAGI (reference sequence). Trimming removed 7 bases from V and 4 bases from J, with 10 bases in between. The CDR3 length is 12 residues. For the CDR3, the DNA is TGTGCCAGCAAGGGCAGGCTCTATGGCTACACCTTC. It is translated as CASKGRLYGYTF.

The rearrangement links TRBV9 to TRBJ2-6; weak D call: TRBD2 (5 bases). V was trimmed by 4 bases and J by 4 bases, leaving 15 bases between them. In germline, CDR1 is SGDLS, CDR2 YYNGEE. CDR3 length equals 16 residues. This CDR3 reads CASSPGGRAGANVLTF. DNA for the CDR3: TGTGCCAGCAGCCCAGGAGGACGGGCCGGGGCCAACGTCCTGACTTTC.

The chain employs TRBV20-1 and TRBJ2-5, with D possibly TRBD1 on 5 matching bases. The DNA end lines up better with TRBJ2-7; the J call may be wrong. Germline V gene data show CDR1 as DFQATT and CDR2 as SNEGSKA (reference sequence). CDR3 size: 14 residues. CDR3 bases: TGCAGTGCTAGAGAAGTGACAGTAACCTACGAGCAGTACTTC. As protein: CSAREVTVTYEQYF.